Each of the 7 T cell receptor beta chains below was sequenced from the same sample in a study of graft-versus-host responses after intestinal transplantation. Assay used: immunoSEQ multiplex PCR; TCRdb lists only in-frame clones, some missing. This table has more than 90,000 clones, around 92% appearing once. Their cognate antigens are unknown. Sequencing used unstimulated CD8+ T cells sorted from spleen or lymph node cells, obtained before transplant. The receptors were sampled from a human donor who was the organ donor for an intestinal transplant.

CDR3 region: CASSLYGTGGVETQYF. CDR3 nucleotides: TGTGCCAGCAGCTTATATGGGACAGGGGGCGTGGAGACCCAGTACTTC. The chain has TRBV7-6 and TRBJ2-5; TRBD1 agrees at 12 bases. This CDR3 is built from 16 residues. Per the germline V gene, CDR1 is SGHVS and CDR2 is FNYEAQ. The J segment lost 5 bases and the V segment lost 2 bases, leaving 6 bases of the junction unmatched.

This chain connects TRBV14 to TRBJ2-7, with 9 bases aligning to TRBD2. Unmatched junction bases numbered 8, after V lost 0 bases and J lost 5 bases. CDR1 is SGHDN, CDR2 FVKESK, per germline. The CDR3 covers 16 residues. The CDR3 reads CASSQDWGLARDEQYF. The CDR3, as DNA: TGTGCCAGCAGCCAAGATTGGGGACTAGCCCGGGACGAGCAGTACTTC.

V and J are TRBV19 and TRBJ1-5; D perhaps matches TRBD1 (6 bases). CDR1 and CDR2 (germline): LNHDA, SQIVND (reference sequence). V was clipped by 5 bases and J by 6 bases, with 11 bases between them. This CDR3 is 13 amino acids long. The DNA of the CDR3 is TGTGCCAGTAGTCCACAGGGTAGTCAGCCCCAGCATTTT. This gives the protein CASSPQGSQPQHF.

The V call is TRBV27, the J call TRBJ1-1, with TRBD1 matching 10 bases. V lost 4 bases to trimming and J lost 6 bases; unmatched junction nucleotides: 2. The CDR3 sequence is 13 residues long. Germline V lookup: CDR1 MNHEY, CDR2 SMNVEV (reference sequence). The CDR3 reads CASSYGQGAEAFF. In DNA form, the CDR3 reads TGTGCCAGCAGTTACGGACAGGGGGCTGAAGCTTTCTTT.

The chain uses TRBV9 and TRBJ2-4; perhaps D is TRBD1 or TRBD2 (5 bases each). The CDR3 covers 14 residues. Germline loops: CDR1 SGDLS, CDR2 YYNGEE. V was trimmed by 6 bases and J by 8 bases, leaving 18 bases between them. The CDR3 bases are TGTGCCAGCACCCCTCCAGGGACGGAGTACATTCAGTACTTC. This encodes CASTPPGTEYIQYF.

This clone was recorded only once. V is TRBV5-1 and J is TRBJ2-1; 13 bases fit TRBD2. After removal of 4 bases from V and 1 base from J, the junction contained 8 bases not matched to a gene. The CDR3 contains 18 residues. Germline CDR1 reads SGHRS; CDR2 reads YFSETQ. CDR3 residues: CASSLRTSGSVSYNEQFF. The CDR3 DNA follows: TGCGCCAGCAGCCTTCGGACTAGCGGGAGTGTGTCCTACAATGAGCAGTTCTTC.

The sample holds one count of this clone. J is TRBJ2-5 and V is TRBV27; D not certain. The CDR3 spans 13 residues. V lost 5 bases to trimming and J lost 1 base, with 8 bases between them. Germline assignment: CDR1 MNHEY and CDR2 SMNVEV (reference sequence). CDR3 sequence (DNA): TGTGCCAGCAGTCTGGGAACCCAAGAGACCCAGTACTTC. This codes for CASSLGTQETQYF.